This T cell receptor (beta chain) was recovered during a study of T cell clonality in common variable immunodeficiency. Study-wide results and limits: Common variable immunodeficiency TCR beta sequences reportedly had fewer deletions and N-nucleotide insertions.

Of CVID subjects, about 14 were female and roughly 29 male, mean age about 40. Patients and controls were mostly of Caucasian heritage. CVID subjects had received replacement immunoglobulin for at least one year. Donors gave about 5 to 9 ml heparinized peripheral whole blood. The V gene's germline CDR1 is LNHDA and CDR2 SQIVND (reference sequence). V was trimmed by 4 bases and J by 4 bases, leaving 17 bases between them. The CDR3 has 16 amino acids. Comments on this clone: Its specificity is unknown. The read terminates 3 residues ahead of where the CDR3 ends, so the germline J gene completes it.

Here immunoSEQ multiplex PCR was the method, and the copy in TCRdb shows in-frame clones only, minus some. This repertoire holds roughly 7,400 clones, and none appear only once. This clonotype originated in a human donor with common variable immunodeficiency. Sequenced input: peripheral blood mononuclear cells. The chain combines TRBV19 with TRBJ1-5, with D possibly TRBD1 on 6 matching bases. CDR3 in amino acids: CASSTPDRLSNQPQHF. The sequenced part of the CDR3 DNA is TGTGCCAGTAGTACCCCGGACAGACTTTCGAATCAGCCC.